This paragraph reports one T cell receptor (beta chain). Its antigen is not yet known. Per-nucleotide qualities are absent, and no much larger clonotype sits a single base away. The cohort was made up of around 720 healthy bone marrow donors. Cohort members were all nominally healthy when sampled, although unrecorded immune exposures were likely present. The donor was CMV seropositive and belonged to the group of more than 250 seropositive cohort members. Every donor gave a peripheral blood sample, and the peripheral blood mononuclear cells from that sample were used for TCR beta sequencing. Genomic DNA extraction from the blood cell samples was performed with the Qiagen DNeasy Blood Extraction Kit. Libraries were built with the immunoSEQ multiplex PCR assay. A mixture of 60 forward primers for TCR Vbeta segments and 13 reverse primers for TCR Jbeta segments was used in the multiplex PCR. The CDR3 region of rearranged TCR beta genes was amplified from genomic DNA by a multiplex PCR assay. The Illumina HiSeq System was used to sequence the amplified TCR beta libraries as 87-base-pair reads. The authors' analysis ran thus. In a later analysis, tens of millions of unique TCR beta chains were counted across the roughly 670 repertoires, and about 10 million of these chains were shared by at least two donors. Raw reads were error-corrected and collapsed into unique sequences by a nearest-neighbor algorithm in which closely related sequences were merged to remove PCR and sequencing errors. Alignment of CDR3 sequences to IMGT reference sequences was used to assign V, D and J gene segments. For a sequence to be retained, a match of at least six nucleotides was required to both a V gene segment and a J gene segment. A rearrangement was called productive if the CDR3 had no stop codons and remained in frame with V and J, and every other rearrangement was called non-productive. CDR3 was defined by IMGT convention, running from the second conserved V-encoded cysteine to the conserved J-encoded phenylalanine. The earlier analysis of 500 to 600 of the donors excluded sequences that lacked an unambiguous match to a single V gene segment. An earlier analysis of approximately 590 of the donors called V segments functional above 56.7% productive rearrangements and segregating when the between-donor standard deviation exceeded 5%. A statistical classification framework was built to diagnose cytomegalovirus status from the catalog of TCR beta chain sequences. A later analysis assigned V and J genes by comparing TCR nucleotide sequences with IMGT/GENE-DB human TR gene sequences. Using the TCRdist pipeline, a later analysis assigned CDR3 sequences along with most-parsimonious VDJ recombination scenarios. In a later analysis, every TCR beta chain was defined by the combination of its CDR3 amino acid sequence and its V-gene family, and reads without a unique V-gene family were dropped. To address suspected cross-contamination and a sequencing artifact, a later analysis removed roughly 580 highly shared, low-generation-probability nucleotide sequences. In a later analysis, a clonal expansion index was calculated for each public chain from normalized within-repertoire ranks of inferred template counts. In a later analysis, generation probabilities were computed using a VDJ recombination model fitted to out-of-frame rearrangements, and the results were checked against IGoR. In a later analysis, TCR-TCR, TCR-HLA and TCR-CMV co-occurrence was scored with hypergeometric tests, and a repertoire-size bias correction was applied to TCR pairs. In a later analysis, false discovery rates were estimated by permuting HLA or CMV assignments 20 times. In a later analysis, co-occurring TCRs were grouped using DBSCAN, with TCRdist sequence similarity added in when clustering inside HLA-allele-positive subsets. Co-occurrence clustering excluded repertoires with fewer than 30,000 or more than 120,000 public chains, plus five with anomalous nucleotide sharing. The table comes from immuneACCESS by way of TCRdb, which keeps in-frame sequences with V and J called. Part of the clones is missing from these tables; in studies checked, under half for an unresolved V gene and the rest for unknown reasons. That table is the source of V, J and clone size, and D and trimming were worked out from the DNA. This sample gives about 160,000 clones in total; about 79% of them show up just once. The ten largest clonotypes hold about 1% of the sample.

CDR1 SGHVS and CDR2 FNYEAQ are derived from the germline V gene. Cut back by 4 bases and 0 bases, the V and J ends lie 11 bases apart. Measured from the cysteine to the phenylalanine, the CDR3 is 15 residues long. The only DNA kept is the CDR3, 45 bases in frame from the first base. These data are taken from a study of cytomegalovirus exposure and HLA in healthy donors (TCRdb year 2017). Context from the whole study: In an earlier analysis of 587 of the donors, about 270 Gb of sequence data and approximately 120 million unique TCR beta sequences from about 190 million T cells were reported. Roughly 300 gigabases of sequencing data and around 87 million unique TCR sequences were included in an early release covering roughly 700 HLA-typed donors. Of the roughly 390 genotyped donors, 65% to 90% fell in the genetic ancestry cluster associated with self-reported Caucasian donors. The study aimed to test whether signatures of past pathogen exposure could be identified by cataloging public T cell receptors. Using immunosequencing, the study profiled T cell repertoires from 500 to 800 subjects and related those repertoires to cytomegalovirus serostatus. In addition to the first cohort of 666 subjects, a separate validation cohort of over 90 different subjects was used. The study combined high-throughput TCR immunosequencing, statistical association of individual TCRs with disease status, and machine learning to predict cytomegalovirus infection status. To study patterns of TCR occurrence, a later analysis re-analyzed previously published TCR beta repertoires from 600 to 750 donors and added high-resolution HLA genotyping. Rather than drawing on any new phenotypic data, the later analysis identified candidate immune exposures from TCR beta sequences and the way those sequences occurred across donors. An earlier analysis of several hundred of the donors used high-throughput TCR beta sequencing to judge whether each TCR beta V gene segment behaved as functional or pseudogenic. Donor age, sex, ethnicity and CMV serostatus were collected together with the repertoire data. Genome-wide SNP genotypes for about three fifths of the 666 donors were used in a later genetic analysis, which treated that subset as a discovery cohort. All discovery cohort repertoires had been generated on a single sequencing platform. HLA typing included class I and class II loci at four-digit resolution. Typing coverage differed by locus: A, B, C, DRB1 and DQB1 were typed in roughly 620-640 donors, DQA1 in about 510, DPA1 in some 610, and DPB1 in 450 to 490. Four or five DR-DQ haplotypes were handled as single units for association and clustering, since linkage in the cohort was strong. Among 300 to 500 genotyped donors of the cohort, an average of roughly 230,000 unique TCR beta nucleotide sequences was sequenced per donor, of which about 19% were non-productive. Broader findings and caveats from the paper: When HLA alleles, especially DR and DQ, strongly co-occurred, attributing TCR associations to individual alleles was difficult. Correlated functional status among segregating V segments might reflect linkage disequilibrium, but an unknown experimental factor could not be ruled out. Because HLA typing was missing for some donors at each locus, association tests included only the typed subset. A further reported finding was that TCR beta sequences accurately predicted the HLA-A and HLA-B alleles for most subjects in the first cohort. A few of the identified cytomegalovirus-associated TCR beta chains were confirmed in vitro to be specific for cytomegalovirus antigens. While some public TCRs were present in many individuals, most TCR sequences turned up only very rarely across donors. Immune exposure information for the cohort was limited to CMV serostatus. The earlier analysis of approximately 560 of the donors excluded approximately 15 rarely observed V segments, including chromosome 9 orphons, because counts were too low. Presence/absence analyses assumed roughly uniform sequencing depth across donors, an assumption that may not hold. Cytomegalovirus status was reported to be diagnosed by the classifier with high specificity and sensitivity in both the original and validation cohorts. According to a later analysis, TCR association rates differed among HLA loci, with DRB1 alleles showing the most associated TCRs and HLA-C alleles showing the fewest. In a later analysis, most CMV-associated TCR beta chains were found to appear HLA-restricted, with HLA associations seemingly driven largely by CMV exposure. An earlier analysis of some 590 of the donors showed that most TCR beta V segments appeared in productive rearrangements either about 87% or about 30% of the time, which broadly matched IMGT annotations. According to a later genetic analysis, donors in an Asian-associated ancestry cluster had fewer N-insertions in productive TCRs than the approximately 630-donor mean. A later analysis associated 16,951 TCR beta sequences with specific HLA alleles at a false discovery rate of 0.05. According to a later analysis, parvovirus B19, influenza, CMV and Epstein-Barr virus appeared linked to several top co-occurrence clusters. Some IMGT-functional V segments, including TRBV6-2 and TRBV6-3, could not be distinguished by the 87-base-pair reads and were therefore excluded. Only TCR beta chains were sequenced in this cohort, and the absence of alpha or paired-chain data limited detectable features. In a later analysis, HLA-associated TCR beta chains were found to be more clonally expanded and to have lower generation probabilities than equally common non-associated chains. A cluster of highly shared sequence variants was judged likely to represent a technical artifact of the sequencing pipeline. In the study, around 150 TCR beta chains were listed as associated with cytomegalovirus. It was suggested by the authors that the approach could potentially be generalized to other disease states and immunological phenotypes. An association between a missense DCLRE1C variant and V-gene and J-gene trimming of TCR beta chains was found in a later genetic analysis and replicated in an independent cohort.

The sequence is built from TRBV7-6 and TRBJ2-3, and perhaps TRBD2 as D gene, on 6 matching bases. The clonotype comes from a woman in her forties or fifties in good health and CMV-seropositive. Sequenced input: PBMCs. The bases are TGTGCCAGCAGCTCAGGACGGGGGAGCACAGATACGCAGTATTTT. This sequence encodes CASSSGRGSTDTQYF.